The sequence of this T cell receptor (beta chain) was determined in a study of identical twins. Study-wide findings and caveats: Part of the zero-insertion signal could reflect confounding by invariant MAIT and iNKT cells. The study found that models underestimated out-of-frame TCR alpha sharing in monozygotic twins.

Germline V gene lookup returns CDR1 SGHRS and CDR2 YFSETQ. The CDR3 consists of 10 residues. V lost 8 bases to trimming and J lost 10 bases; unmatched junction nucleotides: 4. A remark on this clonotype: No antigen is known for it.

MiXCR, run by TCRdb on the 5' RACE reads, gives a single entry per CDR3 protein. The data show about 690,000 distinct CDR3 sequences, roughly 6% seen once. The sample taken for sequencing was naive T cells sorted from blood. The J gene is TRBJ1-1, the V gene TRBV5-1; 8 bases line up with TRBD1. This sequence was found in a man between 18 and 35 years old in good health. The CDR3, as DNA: TGCGCCAGGAGGACAGGGACAGCTTTCTTT. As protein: CARRTGTAFF.